The 27 T cell receptor beta chains presented below share a single source sample, sequenced in a study of CD8 T cells in Susac syndrome. RNA totalling about 0.45 to 1 ug underwent reverse transcription with random hexamers. MiXCR, applied by TCRdb to the immunoSEQ multiplex PCR reads, yields one record per CDR3 protein. Among 170,000 or so distinct CDR3 sequences listed, approximately 95% were seen once. The sample taken for sequencing was CD4+ T cells from PBMCs. The receptors here all came from a human donor with Susac syndrome.

The V call is TRBV7-2, the J call TRBJ2-1; 10 nucleotides match TRBD2. The CDR3 contains 16 residues. In germline, CDR1 is SGHTA, CDR2 FQGNSA. The ends lost 2 bases at V and 5 bases at J; junction bases unmatched: 6. The CDR3 is CASSLPGLAGDNEQFF. Written as DNA, the CDR3 is TGTGCCAGCAGCTTACCCGGGCTAGCGGGAGACAATGAGCAGTTCTTC. Filled out from reference TRBV7-2 and TRBJ2-1, the complete variable domain reads GAGVSQSPSNKVTEKGKDVELRCDPISGHTALYWYRQSLGQGLEFLIYFQGNSAPDKSGLPSDRFSAERTGGSVSTLTIQRTQQEDSAVYLCASSLPGLAGDNEQFFGPGTRLTVL.

The CDR3 here is CVIRDRRRYTF. CDR3 in DNA: TGTGTGATTCGGGACAGACGCCGGTACACCTTC. The chain combines TRBV6-5 with TRBJ1-2; 7 bases map to TRBD1. Germline V CDR1 and CDR2: MNHEY, SVGAGI. The CDR3 runs to 11 residues.

V is TRBV5-4 and J is TRBJ2-7; TRBD2 is a possible D gene (6 bases). Trimming stripped 3 bases from V and 0 bases from J, with 16 bases between. The germline gives CDR1 SGHNT, CDR2 YYREEE (reference sequence). The length of the CDR3 is 16 residues. The CDR3 here is CASSSLRSSVSYEQYF. The CDR3 DNA follows: TGTGCCAGCAGCTCACTTCGGTCTAGCGTCTCCTACGAGCAGTACTTC. Together with reference TRBV5-4 and TRBJ2-7, the CDR3 gives the full variable domain: ETGVTQSPTHLIKTRGQQVTLRCSSQSGHNTVSWYQQALGQGPQFIFQYYREEENGRGNFPPRFSGLQFPNYSSELNVNALELDDSALYLCASSSLRSSVSYEQYFGPGTRLTVT.

The rearrangement links TRBV30 to TRBJ2-7; D gene unclear. V was trimmed by 4 bases and J by 2 bases, leaving 9 bases between them. Per germline, CDR1 GTSNPN and CDR2 SVGIG (reference sequence). CDR3 size: 12 residues. The CDR3 loop reads CAWTVGTYEQYF. Written as DNA, the CDR3 is TGTGCCTGGACTGTAGGGACCTACGAGCAGTACTTC. The whole variable domain, remainder taken from reference TRBV30 and TRBJ2-7, is SQTIHQWPATLVQPVGSPLSLECTVEGTSNPNLYWYRQAAGRGLQLLFYSVGIGQISSEVPQNLSASRPQDRQFILSSKKLLLSDSGFYLCAWTVGTYEQYFGPGTRLTVT.

The chain is built from TRBV3-1 and TRBJ1-2, with D maybe TRBD1 (5 bases). The CDR3 covers 14 residues. Trimming left V 4 bases short and J 6 bases short, with 15 bases between. Looked up from germline, CDR1 is LGHDT and CDR2 is YNNKEL (reference sequence). In nucleotides, the CDR3 is TGTGCCAGCAGCCCCCTGACGGGGGGACATGGCTACACCTTC. This gives the protein CASSPLTGGHGYTF.

This clonotype was observed a few times. The chain recombines TRBV18 with TRBJ2-5; no reliable D call. From germline, CDR1 is KGHSH and CDR2 LQKENI. CDR3 length: 11 residues. V was shortened by 6 bases and J by 0 bases, with 2 bases between the two germline ends. CDR3 amino acids: CASSNQETQYF. The CDR3 DNA reads TGTGCCAGCTCCAACCAAGAGACCCAGTACTTC. The full variable domain, completed using reference TRBV18 and TRBJ2-5, is NAGVMQNPRHLVRRRGQEARLRCSPMKGHSHVYWYRQLPEEGLKFMVYLQKENIIDESGMPKERFSAEFPKEGPSILRIQQVVRGDSAAYFCASSNQETQYFGPGTRLLVL.

Here the CDR3 DNA reads TGTGCCTGGAGTGTACTGTCGAACACTGAAGCTTTCTTT. Its protein is CAWSVLSNTEAFF. This rearrangement joins TRBV30 to TRBJ1-1; D unresolved. This CDR3 comprises 13 residues. Germline-derived CDR1 and CDR2 are GTSNPN and SVGIG (reference sequence). V lost 0 bases and J lost 1, with 6 bases in between. The full variable domain, rest sourced from reference TRBV30 and TRBJ1-1, is SQTIHQWPATLVQPVGSPLSLECTVEGTSNPNLYWYRQAAGRGLQLLFYSVGIGQISSEVPQNLSASRPQDRQFILSSKKLLLSDSGFYLCAWSVLSNTEAFFGQGTRLTVV.

This clonotype is a singleton in its sample. This chain connects TRBV5-1 to TRBJ2-3; weak D call: TRBD1 (5 bases). The CDR3 has 14 amino acids. Trimming removed 0 bases from V and 6 bases from J, with 11 bases in between. CDR1 is SGHRS, CDR2 YFSETQ, per germline. CDR3 amino acids: CASSLVDIRDTQYF. The CDR3 nucleotides read TGCGCCAGCAGCTTGGTGGACATCAGGGATACGCAGTATTTT.

This chain links TRBV29-1 with TRBJ2-3, with 8 bases matching TRBD2. The V gene end was trimmed by 4 bases and the J gene end by 2 bases; junction bases not matched to a gene: 8. This CDR3 has 15 amino acids. The germline CDR1 and CDR2 sequences are SQVTM and ANQGSEA. The CDR3 loop reads CSVARRLALTDTQYF. The CDR3 coding sequence is TGCAGCGTTGCACGTCGACTAGCGCTCACAGATACGCAGTATTTT.

This clonotype was counted once. The genes are TRBV30 and TRBJ1-5, with a tentative D call TRBD1 (6 bases). Germline CDR1 GTSNPN, CDR2 SVGIG (reference sequence). CDR3 length: 13 residues. V was shortened by 1 base and J by 7 bases, with 11 bases between the two germline ends. The chain's CDR3 is CAWSEQGGQPQHF. The CDR3 coding sequence is TGTGCCTGGAGTGAACAGGGAGGGCAGCCCCAGCATTTT.

This rearrangement joins TRBV20-1 to TRBJ1-6; D perhaps matches TRBD1 (6 bases). Germline CDR1 reads DFQATT; CDR2 reads SNEGSKA (reference sequence). The CDR3 spans 13 residues. Trimming removed 5 bases at V and 4 bases at J, with 9 bases between. CDR3 nucleotide sequence: TGCAGTGCTGGGGGCCTATATAATTCACCCCTCCACTTT. Protein sequence: CSAGGLYNSPLHF.

The rearrangement links TRBV2 to TRBJ1-1; the D gene is possibly TRBD1 (5 bases). This CDR3 is 13 amino acids long. Germline V gives CDR1 SNHLY, CDR2 FYNNEI. V was cut by 6 bases and J by 0 bases, with 8 bases left in between. The CDR3 reads CASSQGMNTEAFF. The CDR3 coding sequence is TGTGCCAGCAGCCAGGGTATGAACACTGAAGCTTTCTTT.

The rearrangement joins TRBV19 to TRBJ1-5; the D is unclear. V lost 3 bases, J lost 2 bases, and 8 bases lay in between. Germline lookup yields CDR1 LNHDA and CDR2 SQIVND (reference sequence). This CDR3 comprises 14 residues. DNA of the CDR3: TGTGCCAGTAGTATTGGTTCTCGCAATCAGCCCCAGCATTTT. Protein sequence: CASSIGSRNQPQHF.

The CDR3 region has the DNA TGTGCCTGGAGTGTAGGAACGTATAGCAATCAGCCCCAGCATTTT. As protein: CAWSVGTYSNQPQHF. The J gene is TRBJ1-5, the V gene TRBV30; no clear D. This CDR3 has 15 residues. Trimming pared 0 bases from V and 0 bases from J, leaving 9 bases between. Germline assignment: CDR1 GTSNPN and CDR2 SVGIG (reference sequence).

This clonotype has a single count. V and J are TRBV7-2 and TRBJ2-7; 7 bases are a match to TRBD2. V lost 5 bases, J lost 6 bases, and 16 bases stayed unmatched. CDR1 is SGHTA and CDR2 is FQGNSA in the germline V gene. The CDR3 runs to 16 residues. CDR3 region: CASSPSRLAGRAEQYF. The CDR3 DNA reads as TGTGCCAGCAGCCCCTCACGACTAGCTGGACGTGCCGAGCAGTACTTC.

The chain uses TRBV12-3 or TRBV12-4 and TRBJ2-1; D might be TRBD1 (5 bases). The CDR3 is 12 amino acids. V was shortened by 3 bases and J by 7 bases, with 7 bases between the two germline ends. The CDR3 spells CASSFRVNEQFF. In DNA form, the CDR3 reads TGTGCCAGCAGTTTCAGGGTAAATGAGCAGTTCTTC.

The count of this clonotype is one. This chain joins TRBV20-1 and TRBJ2-5; the D is unclear. The CDR3 contains 12 residues. Trimming took 6 bases from V and 2 from J, leaving 10 bases between them. Germline V lookup: CDR1 DFQATT, CDR2 SNEGSKA (reference sequence). The CDR3 sequence is CSARRSQETQYF. CDR3 in DNA: TGCAGTGCCCGACGGTCACAAGAGACCCAGTACTTC.

V is TRBV3-1 and J is TRBJ2-1; 9 bases match TRBD2. Germline values: CDR1 LGHDT, CDR2 YNNKEL (reference sequence). This CDR3 is 13 amino acids long. V was clipped by 8 bases and J by 8 bases; unmatched bases: 7. In DNA form, the CDR3 reads TGTGCCAGCGGCTTAGCGGGAGTTGATGAGCAGTTCTTC. It yields the protein CASGLAGVDEQFF.

The chain employs TRBV28 and TRBJ2-6, with 8 bases lining up with TRBD1. From germline, CDR1 is MDHEN and CDR2 SYDVKM. This CDR3 is built from 18 residues. V was clipped by 5 bases and J by 1 base; unmatched bases: 10. This chain's CDR3 is CASSPQTGEVSGANVLTF. The CDR3 nucleotides are TGTGCCAGCAGTCCCCAGACAGGGGAGGTGTCTGGGGCCAACGTCCTGACTTTC.

This chain connects TRBV7-9 to TRBJ2-1; D unclear. Trimming stripped 3 bases from V and 8 bases from J, with 5 bases between. The CDR3 covers 11 residues. Per germline, CDR1 SEHNR and CDR2 FQNEAQ (reference sequence). For the CDR3, the DNA is TGTGCCAGCAGCTTCGGTGATGAGCAGTTCTTC. As protein: CASSFGDEQFF.

This clonotype is a singleton in its sample. The rearrangement uses TRBV2 and TRBJ1-1; 7 bases fit TRBD1. The CDR3 consists of 15 residues. Germline loops: CDR1 SNHLY, CDR2 FYNNEI. Losses at the gene ends were 8 bases for V and 6 bases for J; bases not matched to a gene: 15. The CDR3 DNA reads as TGTGCCAGCGAAGCCCCGGGACAGACTTTCGCTGAAGCTTTCTTT. Its translation is CASEAPGQTFAEAFF.

The chain uses TRBV20-1 and TRBJ2-5; weak D call: TRBD1 (5 bases). Germline V gene lookup returns CDR1 DFQATT and CDR2 SNEGSKA (reference sequence). There are 12 residues in the CDR3. V was clipped by 5 bases and J by 1 base, with 8 bases between them. The CDR3 region has the DNA TGCAGTGCTCCGGACATCCAAGAGACCCAGTACTTC. Amino acid sequence: CSAPDIQETQYF.

In this sample, this clonotype turned up a few times. This rearrangement joins TRBV12-3 or TRBV12-4 to TRBJ1-4, with a possible D match to TRBD1 (6 bases). Deletions cut 3 bases from V and 5 bases from J, with 7 bases between. The CDR3 covers 13 residues. The CDR3 bases are TGTGCCAGCAGTTTGGGGGCCAATGAAAAACTGTTTTTT. Its protein product is CASSLGANEKLFF.

The gene calls are TRBV6-2 or TRBV6-3 and TRBJ2-4; a weak D match, TRBD2 (5 bases). Germline V gene lookup returns CDR1 MNHEY and CDR2 SVGEGT. Trimming left V 2 bases short and J 0 bases short, with 26 bases between. The CDR3 consists of 21 residues. The DNA of the CDR3 is TGTGCCAGCAGTTACCCGCAACTAGGAACGGATCACACTTTAGCCAAAAACATTCAGTACTTC. Translated: CASSYPQLGTDHTLAKNIQYF.

The rearrangement links TRBV11-1 to TRBJ2-7; 12 bases are a match to TRBD2. The CDR3 is 14 residues long. Germline trimming cut 6 bases from V and 4 bases from J; bases unmatched to any gene: 4. From germline, CDR1 is SGHAT and CDR2 FQDESV (reference sequence). For the CDR3, the DNA is TGTGCCAGCAGGAAAACTAGCGGGAGGTACGAGCAGTACTTC. It is translated as CASRKTSGRYEQYF.

CDR3 loop: CASSYSSGGADTQYF. The DNA of the CDR3 is TGTGCCAGCAGTTACTCTAGCGGGGGGGCCGATACGCAGTATTTT. The chain links TRBV27 to TRBJ2-3; 12 positions match TRBD2. CDR3 size: 15 residues. Trimming at V came to 4 bases and at J to 6 bases, leaving 5 bases not matched to a gene. Looked up from germline, CDR1 is MNHEY and CDR2 is SMNVEV (reference sequence).

V and J are TRBV29-1 and TRBJ2-6, with D possibly matching TRBD1 (5 bases). The V and J ends lost 4 bases and 2 bases respectively, with 6 bases between them. The CDR3 consists of 13 residues. Looked up from germline, CDR1 is SQVTM and CDR2 is ANQGSEA. CDR3 nucleotide sequence: TGCAGCGTTGGGACAACTGGGGCCAACGTCCTGACTTTC. It codes for CSVGTTGANVLTF.